Following are 15 T cell receptor beta chains from one sample sequenced in a study of graft-versus-host responses after intestinal transplantation. No antigens are known for them. The repertoire was sequenced with immunoSEQ multiplex PCR; TCRdb's copy has only in-frame clones and lacks some. The sample contains tens of thousands of clones, about 90% of which appear only once. The sequencing used unstimulated CD8+ T cells sorted from spleen or lymph node cells, collected before intestinal transplant. These TCRs come from a human donor who received an intestinal transplant.

The chain uses TRBV4-1 and TRBJ2-7, with a possible D match to TRBD2 (6 bases). CDR3 length: 14 residues. Germline-derived CDR1 and CDR2 are MGHRA and YSYEKL. V lost 1 base and J lost 4, with 11 bases in between. CDR3 coding DNA: TGCGCCAGCAGCCAAGCCCCGCGGGGATACGAGCAGTACTTC. This codes for CASSQAPRGYEQYF.

The CDR3, as DNA: TGTGCCAGCTGGAGCGGGAGATTATACGAGCAGTACTTC. This gives the protein CASWSGRLYEQYF. The chain joins TRBV6-5 to TRBJ2-7; 8 bases match TRBD2. Germline trimming cut 8 bases from V and 4 bases from J; bases unmatched to any gene: 7. Germline V lookup: CDR1 MNHEY, CDR2 SVGAGI. This CDR3 comprises 13 residues.

Only one count was recorded for this clone. The rearrangement links TRBV7-2 to TRBJ2-2; unclear D gene. Per the germline V gene, CDR1 is SGHTA and CDR2 is FQGNSA. The length of the CDR3 is 13 residues. The ends were cut back, 0 bases at V and 9 bases at J, with 8 bases in the middle. The CDR3 coding sequence is TGTGCCAGCAGCTTAGCGCCTGGGCGGGAGCTGTTTTTT. This gives the protein CASSLAPGRELFF.

This chain connects TRBV15 to TRBJ1-1; TRBD1 matches at 7 bases. V lost 0 bases, J lost 3 bases, and 13 bases stayed unmatched. CDR1 and CDR2 from the germline V gene are LNHNV and YYDKDF (reference sequence). This CDR3 has 18 amino acids. DNA for the CDR3: TGTGCCACCAGCAGAGATGCCCACCCGACAGGGAGGCACACTGAAGCTTTCTTT. Translation: CATSRDAHPTGRHTEAFF.

The chain employs TRBV5-1 and TRBJ1-1; D unclear. CDR3 size: 16 residues. V lost 6 bases and J lost 1, with 19 bases in between. Germline CDR1 SGHRS, CDR2 YFSETQ. The CDR3 region has the DNA TGCGCCAGCACCCCAAAGATGAGGCATTCGAACACTGAAGCTTTCTTT. Amino acids: CASTPKMRHSNTEAFF.

The chain couples TRBV6-5 to TRBJ2-1, with TRBD2 matching over 9 bases. Germline CDR1 reads MNHEY; CDR2 reads SVGAGI. With 0 bases clipped from V and 3 bases from J, the junction kept 0 bases outside the gene matches. This CDR3 is built from 15 residues. The CDR3, as DNA: TGTGCCAGCAGTTACTCACTAGCGGGCTACAATGAGCAGTTCTTC. Its protein is CASSYSLAGYNEQFF.

This clone was seen only a few times. The chain employs TRBV9 and TRBJ2-5, with TRBD1 matching 9 bases. CDR1 is SGDLS, CDR2 YYNGEE, per germline. The CDR3 contains 15 residues. The junction had 5 bases not matched to a gene; V was cut back by 0 bases and J by 5 bases. CDR3 DNA sequence: TGTGCCAGCAGCGTAGAAGGGACAGGGAAGGAGACCCAGTACTTC. Its protein product is CASSVEGTGKETQYF.

The gene calls are TRBV19 and TRBJ1-5, with D unresolved. V was trimmed by 5 bases and J by 5 bases, leaving 10 bases between them. The length of the CDR3 is 13 residues. Germline V CDR1 and CDR2: LNHDA, SQIVND (reference sequence). The CDR3 nucleotides are TGTGCCAGTAGTGGCCGTCAAGATCAGCCCCAGCATTTT. It translates to CASSGRQDQPQHF.

In its sample, this clone was seen a few times. V and J are TRBV5-1 and TRBJ1-2, with D possibly matching TRBD1 (5 bases). V was clipped by 5 bases and J by 4 bases, with 27 bases between them. This CDR3 contains 18 residues. The V gene's germline CDR1 is SGHRS and CDR2 YFSETQ. The CDR3 reads CASRGWIWGERTTYGYTF. The CDR3 DNA reads TGCGCCAGCAGGGGATGGATATGGGGGGAGAGAACGACCTATGGCTACACCTTC.

This clone was recorded once. The V and J genes are TRBV27 and TRBJ1-6, with D hard to call. The CDR3 consists of 14 residues. Between the trimmed V and J ends, which lost 5 bases and 8 bases, there was a span of 13 bases. Germline CDR1 is MNHEY and CDR2 is SMNVEV (reference sequence). The chain's CDR3 is CASSVTPEHSPLHF. CDR3 sequence (DNA): TGTGCCAGCAGTGTGACTCCCGAACATTCACCCCTCCACTTT.

The rearrangement links TRBV11-1 to TRBJ2-7; 7 bases are shared with TRBD2. Germline CDR1 is SGHAT and CDR2 is FQDESV (reference sequence). V trimming: 7 bases; J trimming: 7 bases; junction bases outside the gene matches: 10. This CDR3 region has 13 residues. The CDR3 nucleotides are TGTGCCAGCACCGACCAAGTGCGGGAGGAGCAGTACTTC. It codes for CASTDQVREEQYF. Together with reference TRBV11-1 and TRBJ2-7, the CDR3 gives the full variable domain: EAEVAQSPRYKITEKSQAVAFWCDPISGHATLYWYRQILGQGPELLVQFQDESVVDDSQLPKDRFSAERLKGVDSTLKIQPAELGDSAMYLCASTDQVREEQYFGPGTRLTVT.

V gene TRBV6-5 combines with J gene TRBJ1-1; D remains unclear. V gave up 2 bases and J gave up 3 bases, with 10 bases separating them. CDR1 and CDR2 (germline): MNHEY, SVGAGI. The CDR3 has 14 residues. CDR3 in DNA: TGTGCCAGCAGTTACAGGAGCTCGGACACTGAAGCTTTCTTT. Its protein product is CASSYRSSDTEAFF.

The chain uses TRBV10-2 and TRBJ2-3; 12 nucleotides align to TRBD2. The CDR3 is 16 amino acids. V lost 6 bases and J lost 3; bases outside the gene matches: 7. Germline lookup yields CDR1 WSHSY and CDR2 SAAADI. The CDR3 sequence is CASRPILAGGTDTQYF. The CDR3 region has the DNA TGCGCCAGCAGGCCTATACTAGCGGGGGGAACAGATACGCAGTATTTT.

The V gene is TRBV29-1, the J gene TRBJ2-1; perhaps TRBD1 as D (6 bases). V gave up 6 bases and J gave up 7 bases, with 13 bases separating them. The germline CDR1 and CDR2 sequences are SQVTM and ANQGSEA. CDR3 length: 12 amino acids. For the CDR3, the DNA is TGCAGCGTGGACGAGGGGGTTAATGAGCAGTTCTTC. Amino acids: CSVDEGVNEQFF.

V and J are TRBV9 and TRBJ2-2; the match to TRBD2 covers 7 bases. Losses at the gene ends were 0 bases for V and 4 bases for J; bases not matched to a gene: 3. This CDR3 has 15 amino acids. The germline V gene has CDR1 SGDLS and CDR2 YYNGEE. CDR3 nucleotide sequence: TGTGCCAGCAGCGTAGACGGGGGGAGCACCGGGGAGCTGTTTTTT. Translated, it gives CASSVDGGSTGELFF.